This TCR beta chain derives from a study of shared clonotypes between healthy human individuals. This CDR3 comprises 15 residues. CDR1 and CDR2 (germline): MNHEY, SMNVEV (reference sequence). Trimming stripped 2 bases from V and 2 bases from J, with 7 bases between. The naive CD8 fraction comprised CD45RO-negative cells positively selected for CCR7 and excluded terminally differentiated effector memory CD45RA+ cells. Measured with immunoSEQ multiplex PCR; TCRdb has only the in-frame clones, and not every one. The sample has approximately 840,000 clones; around 96% are singletons. V gene TRBV27 combines with J gene TRBJ2-6; D ambiguous. Sequenced input: naive CD8+ T cells sorted from blood. The clonotype comes from a man aged 25-40 years in good health. CDR3 bases: TGTGCCAGCAGTTTAGTAATTCCTGGGGCCAACGTCCTGACTTTC. Translating gives CASSLVIPGANVLTF.